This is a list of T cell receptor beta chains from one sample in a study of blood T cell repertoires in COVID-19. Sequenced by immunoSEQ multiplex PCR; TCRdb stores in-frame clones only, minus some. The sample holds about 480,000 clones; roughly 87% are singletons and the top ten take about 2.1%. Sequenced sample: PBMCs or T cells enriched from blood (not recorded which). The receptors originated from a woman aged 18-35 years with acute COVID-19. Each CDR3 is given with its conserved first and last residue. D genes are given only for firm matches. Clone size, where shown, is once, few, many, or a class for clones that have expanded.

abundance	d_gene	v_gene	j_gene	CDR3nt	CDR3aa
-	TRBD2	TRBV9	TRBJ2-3	TGTGCCAGCAGCTCCAGCGGGAGGGTAACAGATACGCAGTATTTT	CASSSSGRVTDTQYF
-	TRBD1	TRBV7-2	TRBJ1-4	TGTGCCAGCAGCTTGACAGGGGCTAATGAAAAACTGTTTTTT	CASSLTGANEKLFF
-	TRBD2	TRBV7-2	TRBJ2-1	TGTGCCAGCAGCTTAATGTGGGGTAGCGGGAGGGCCGGCTACAATGAGCAGTTCTTC	CASSLMWGSGRAGYNEQFF
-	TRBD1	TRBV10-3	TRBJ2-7	TGTGCCATCAGTGAGTCTAGGGACAGAGACGAGCAGTACTTC	CAISESRDRDEQYF
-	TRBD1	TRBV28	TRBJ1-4	TGTGCCAGCAGTTCGACAGGGGGGGATGAAAAACTGTTTTTT	CASSSTGGDEKLFF
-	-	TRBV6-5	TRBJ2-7	TGTGCCAGCAGTTACTCGCCAGGGGTCTCCTACGAGCAGTACTTC	CASSYSPGVSYEQYF
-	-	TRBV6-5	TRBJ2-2	TGTGCCAGCAGTTACGGGGGGGGGCCGACCGGGGAGCTGTTTTTT	CASSYGGGPTGELFF
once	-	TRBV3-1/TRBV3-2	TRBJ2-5	TGTGCCAGCAGTACTAGAGGAGGGCACCGAGAGACCCAGTACTTC	CASSTRGGHRETQYF
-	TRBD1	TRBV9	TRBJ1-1	TGTGCCAGCAGCTCCCAGGGGGGAGGGAACACTGAAGCTTTCTTT	CASSSQGGGNTEAFF
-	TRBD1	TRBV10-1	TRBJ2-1	TGCGCCAGCAATGCTCCAGGACAGGGGTACAATGAGCAGTTCTTC	CASNAPGQGYNEQFF
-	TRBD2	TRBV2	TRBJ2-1	TGTGCCAGCAGTGAATTGGGACTAGACTACAATGAGCAGTTCTTC	CASSELGLDYNEQFF
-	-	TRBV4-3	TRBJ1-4	TGCGCCAGCAGCCAAGATCTGTCGGAAAAACTGTTTTTT	CASSQDLSEKLFF
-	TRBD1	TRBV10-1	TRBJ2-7	TGCGCCAGCTCCCCAGACAGGGGGCCTGACGAGCAGTACTTC	CASSPDRGPDEQYF
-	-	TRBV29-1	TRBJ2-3	TGCAGCGTTGAAGATCAATCAATTACAGATACGCAGTATTTT	CSVEDQSITDTQYF
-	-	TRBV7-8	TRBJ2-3	TGTGCCAGCAGCCCCGAGGATGGGAGGGGGACAGATACGCAGTATTTT	CASSPEDGRGTDTQYF
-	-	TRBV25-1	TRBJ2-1	TGTGCCAGCGGGCTGGGGGGGGCCAATGAGCAGTTCTTC	CASGLGGANEQFF
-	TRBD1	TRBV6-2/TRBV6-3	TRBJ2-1	TGTGCCAGCAGTGAGAGAACAGGGGCGGATGAGCAGTTCTTC	CASSERTGADEQFF
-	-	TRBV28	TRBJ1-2	TGTGCCAGCAGCTCAGCCCGCAGGGATGGCTACACCTTC	CASSSARRDGYTF
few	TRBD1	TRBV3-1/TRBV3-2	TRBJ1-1	TGTGCCAGCAGCCCCGTACCCGGGACAGGGGGCAGGGACACTGAAGCTTTCTTT	CASSPVPGTGGRDTEAFF
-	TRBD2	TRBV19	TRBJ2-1	TGTGCCAGTAGTATTTCCTCCGGGACTAGCGGGGGGGCCTACAATGAGCAGTTCTTC	CASSISSGTSGGAYNEQFF